Listed below are T cell receptor beta chains from one sample, sequenced in a study of cytomegalovirus exposure and HLA in healthy donors. Profiled with immunoSEQ multiplex PCR; TCRdb holds only in-frame clones, not every one. Of about 170,000 clones in the sample, around four fifths were seen once. Material for sequencing was PBMCs. These receptors came from a boy between 2 and 15 years old in good health and CMV-seronegative. The CDR3 runs from the conserved cysteine through the conserved F or W. A D gene is named only where the DNA matches it firmly. The size field is filled for only some rows; it gives once, few, many or a size class.

J gene | V gene | D gene | clone size | CDR3 protein | CDR3 DNA
TRBJ1-1 | TRBV4-3 | . | . | CASSQETGAEAFF | TGCGCCAGCAGCCAAGAAACGGGAGCTGAAGCTTTCTTT
TRBJ2-7 | TRBV4-3 | TRBD2 | . | CASSQPGSGSRNEQYF | TGCGCCAGCAGCCAACCTGGTAGCGGGAGTCGCAACGAGCAGTACTTC
TRBJ1-5 | TRBV21-1 | . | few | CASSNKPWTGDQPQHF | TGTGCCAGCAGCAATAAACCATGGACAGGGGATCAGCCCCAGCATTTT
TRBJ2-1 | TRBV9 | . | . | CASSLTSYEQFF | TGTGCCAGCAGCCTAACTAGCTATGAGCAGTTCTTC
TRBJ2-5 | TRBV5-4 | TRBD2 | . | CASNLLAGGQETQYF | TGTGCCAGCAACCTACTAGCGGGGGGGCAGGAGACCCAGTACTTC
TRBJ2-1 | TRBV6-5 | TRBD2 | . | CASSYQVGTSINEQFF | TGTGCCAGCAGTTACCAGGTTGGGACTAGCATCAATGAGCAGTTCTTC
TRBJ2-7 | TRBV28 | . | . | CASSRLLYEQYF | TGTGCCAGCAGTCGACTGCTGTACGAGCAGTACTTC
TRBJ1-2 | TRBV6-6 | TRBD1 | . | CASSYSSHRGRRGYTF | TGTGCCAGCAGTTACTCCTCCCACAGGGGGCGGCGTGGCTACACCTTC
TRBJ1-6 | TRBV5-1 | . | . | CASRTDNSPLHF | TGCGCCAGCCGGACAGACAATTCACCCCTCCACTTT
TRBJ2-1 | TRBV6-5 | . | . | CASALSSYNEQFF | TGTGCCAGTGCCCTAAGCTCCTACAATGAGCAGTTCTTC
TRBJ2-2 | TRBV30 | . | . | CAWNQGNTGELFF | TGTGCCTGGAATCAGGGGAACACCGGGGAGCTGTTTTTT
TRBJ1-2 | TRBV10-3 | TRBD1 | . | CAISEGGQRDYGYTF | TGTGCCATCAGTGAGGGGGGACAGCGGGACTATGGCTACACCTTC
TRBJ2-5 | TRBV27 | TRBD2 | . | CASHGLAGGKETQYF | TGTGCCAGCCATGGACTAGCGGGGGGGAAAGAGACCCAGTACTTC
TRBJ2-7 | TRBV27 | TRBD1 | few | CASSLGDRRSWGEQYF | TGTGCCAGCAGTTTGGGGGACAGGCGATCATGGGGCGAGCAGTACTTC
TRBJ2-1 | TRBV14 | TRBD1 | . | CASSQRRYRGQNNEQFF | TGTGCCAGCAGCCAACGCCGGTACAGGGGGCAGAACAATGAGCAGTTCTTC
TRBJ2-1 | TRBV11-2 | . | . | CASSLDRTSKVVF | TGTGCCAGCAGCTTAGATAGGACTTCCAAGGTGGTCTTC
TRBJ1-2 | TRBV7-2 | . | . | CASSPPGLYGYTF | TGTGCCAGCAGCCCGCCGGGTCTCTATGGCTACACCTTC
TRBJ1-2 | TRBV19 | . | . | CASSQGDYGYTF | TGTGCCAGTAGTCAAGGGGACTATGGCTACACCTTC
TRBJ2-6 | TRBV19 | TRBD2 | . | CASSFMVRLASPGANVLTF | TGTGCCAGCTCCTTTATGGTGAGACTAGCCTCCCCTGGGGCCAACGTCCTGACTTTC
TRBJ2-2 | TRBV10-2 | . | few | CASSERGTGELFF | TGCGCCAGCAGTGAGAGGGGAACCGGGGAGCTGTTTTTT